The entry below describes one T cell receptor beta chain. These data belong to a study of T cell changes during pregnancy in multiple sclerosis. Method: immunoSEQ multiplex PCR; TCRdb's copy keeps in-frame clones and lacks some. The sample lists roughly 46,000 clones, 80% to 90% occurring once. Unmatched junction bases numbered 7, after V lost 4 bases and J lost 3 bases. CDR1 and CDR2 from the germline V gene are MNHEY and SMNVEV (reference sequence). The CDR3 is 15 amino acids. The sequence was collected from a female donor with multiple sclerosis, enrolled in a pregnancy study. This sample comprised CD4+ T cells from peripheral blood mononuclear cells, obtained before pregnancy. The chain couples TRBV27 to TRBJ1-2; 8 bases map to TRBD1. The CDR3 sequence is CASSSTQGADYGYTF. CDR3 nucleotide sequence: TGTGCCAGCAGTTCCACTCAGGGGGCTGACTATGGCTACACCTTC.